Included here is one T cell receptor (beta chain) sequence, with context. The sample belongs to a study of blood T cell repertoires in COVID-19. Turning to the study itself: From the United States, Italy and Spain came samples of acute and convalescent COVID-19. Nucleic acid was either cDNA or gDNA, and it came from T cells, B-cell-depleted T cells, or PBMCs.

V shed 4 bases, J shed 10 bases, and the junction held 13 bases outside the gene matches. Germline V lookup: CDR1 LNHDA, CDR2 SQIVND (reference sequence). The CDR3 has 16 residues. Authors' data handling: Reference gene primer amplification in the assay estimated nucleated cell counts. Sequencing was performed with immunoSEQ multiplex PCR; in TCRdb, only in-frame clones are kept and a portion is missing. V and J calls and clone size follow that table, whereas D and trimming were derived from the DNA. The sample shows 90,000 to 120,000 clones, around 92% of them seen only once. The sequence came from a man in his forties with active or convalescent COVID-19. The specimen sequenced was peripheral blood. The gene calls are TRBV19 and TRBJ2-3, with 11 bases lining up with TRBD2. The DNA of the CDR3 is TGTGCCAGTAGTACCCAGGGACTAGCGGTGGTAGTTGCGCAGTATTTT. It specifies CASSTQGLAVVVAQYF.